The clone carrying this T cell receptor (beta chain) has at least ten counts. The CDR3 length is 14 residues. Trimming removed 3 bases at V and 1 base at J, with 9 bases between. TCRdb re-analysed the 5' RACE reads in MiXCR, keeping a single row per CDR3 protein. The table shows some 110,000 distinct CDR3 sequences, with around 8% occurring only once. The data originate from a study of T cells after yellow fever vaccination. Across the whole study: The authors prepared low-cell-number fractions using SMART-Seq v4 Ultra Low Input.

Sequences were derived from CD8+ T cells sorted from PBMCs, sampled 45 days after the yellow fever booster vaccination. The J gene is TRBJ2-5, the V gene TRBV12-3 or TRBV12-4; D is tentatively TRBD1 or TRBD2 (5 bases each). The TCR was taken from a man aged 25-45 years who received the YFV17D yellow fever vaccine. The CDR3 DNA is TGTGCCAGCAGTTTGCCAGGGAGCCAAGAGACCCAGTACTTC. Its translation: CASSLPGSQETQYF.